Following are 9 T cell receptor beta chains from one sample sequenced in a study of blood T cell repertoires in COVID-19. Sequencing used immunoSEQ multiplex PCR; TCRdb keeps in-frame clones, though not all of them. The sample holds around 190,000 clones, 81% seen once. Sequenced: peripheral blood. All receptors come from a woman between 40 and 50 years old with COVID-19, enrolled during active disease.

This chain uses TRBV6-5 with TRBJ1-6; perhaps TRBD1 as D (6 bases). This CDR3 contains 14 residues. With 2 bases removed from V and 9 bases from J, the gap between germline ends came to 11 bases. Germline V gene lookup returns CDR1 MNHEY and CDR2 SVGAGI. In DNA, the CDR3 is TGTGCCAGCAGTTACGAGGGGGTGGGTTCACCCCTCCACTTT. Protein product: CASSYEGVGSPLHF.

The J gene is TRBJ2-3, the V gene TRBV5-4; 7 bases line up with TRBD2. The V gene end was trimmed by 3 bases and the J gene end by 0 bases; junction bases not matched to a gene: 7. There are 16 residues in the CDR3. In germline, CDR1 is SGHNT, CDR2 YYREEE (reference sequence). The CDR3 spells CASSSQAGTSTDTQYF. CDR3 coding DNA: TGTGCCAGCAGCTCTCAAGCGGGGACCAGCACAGATACGCAGTATTTT.

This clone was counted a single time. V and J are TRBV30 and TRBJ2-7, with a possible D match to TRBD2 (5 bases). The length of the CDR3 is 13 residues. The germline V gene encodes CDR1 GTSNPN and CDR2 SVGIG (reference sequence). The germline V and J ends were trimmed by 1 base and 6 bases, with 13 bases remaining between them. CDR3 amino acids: CAWSGGRDSEQYV. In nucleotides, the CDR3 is TGTGCCTGGAGTGGAGGGAGAGATTCCGAGCAGTACGTC.

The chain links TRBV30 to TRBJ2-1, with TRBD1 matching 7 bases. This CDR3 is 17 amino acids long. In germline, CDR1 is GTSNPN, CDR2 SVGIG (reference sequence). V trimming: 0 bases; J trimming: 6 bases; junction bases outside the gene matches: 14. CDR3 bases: TGTGCCTGGAGTGTAGGGGGCATCTCCTACCGGCGCAATGAGCAGTTCTTC. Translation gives CAWSVGGISYRRNEQFF.

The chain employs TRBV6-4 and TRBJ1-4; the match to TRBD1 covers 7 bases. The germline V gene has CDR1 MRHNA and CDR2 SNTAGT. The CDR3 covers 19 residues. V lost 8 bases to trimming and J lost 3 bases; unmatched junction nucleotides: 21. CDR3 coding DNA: TGTGCCAGCCCGAGGTCGGACAGGTATTCCTTTTCGGCTAATGAAAAACTGTTTTTT. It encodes CASPRSDRYSFSANEKLFF.

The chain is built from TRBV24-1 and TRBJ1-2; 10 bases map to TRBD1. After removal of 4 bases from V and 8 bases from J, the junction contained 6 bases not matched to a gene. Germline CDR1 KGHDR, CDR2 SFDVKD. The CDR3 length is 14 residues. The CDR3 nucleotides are TGTGCCACCAGTGAAGCCGGGACAGGGGACGGCTACACCTTC. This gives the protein CATSEAGTGDGYTF.

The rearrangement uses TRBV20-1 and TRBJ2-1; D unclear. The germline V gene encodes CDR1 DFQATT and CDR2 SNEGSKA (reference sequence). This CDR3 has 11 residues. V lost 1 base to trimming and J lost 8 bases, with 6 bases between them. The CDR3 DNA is TGCAGTGCTAGAGTCACGGATGAGCAGTTCTTC. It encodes CSARVTDEQFF.

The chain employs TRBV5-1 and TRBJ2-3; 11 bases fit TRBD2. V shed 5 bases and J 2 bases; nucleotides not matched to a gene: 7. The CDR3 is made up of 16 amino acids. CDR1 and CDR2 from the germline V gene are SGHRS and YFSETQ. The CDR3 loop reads CASRPLAGGYTDTQYF. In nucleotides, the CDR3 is TGCGCCAGCAGACCGTTAGCGGGGGGGTACACAGATACGCAGTATTTT. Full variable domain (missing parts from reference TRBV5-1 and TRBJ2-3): KAGVTQTPRYLIKTRGQQVTLSCSPISGHRSVSWYQQTPGQGLQFLFEYFSETQRNKGNFPGRFSGRQFSNSRSEMNVSTLELGDSALYLCASRPLAGGYTDTQYFGPGTRLTVL.

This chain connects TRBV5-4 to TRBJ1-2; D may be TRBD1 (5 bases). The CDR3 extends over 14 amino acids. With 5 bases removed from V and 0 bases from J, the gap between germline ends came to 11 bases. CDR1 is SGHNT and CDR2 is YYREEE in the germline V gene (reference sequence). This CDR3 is CASRPDRANYGYTF. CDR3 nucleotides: TGTGCCAGCAGACCCGACAGAGCTAACTATGGCTACACCTTC.